The entry that follows covers one T cell receptor beta chain sequence. Its specificity is unknown. Assay used: immunoSEQ multiplex PCR; TCRdb lists only in-frame clones, some missing. The table shows about 76,000 clones, with approximately 85% occurring only once. No patient had autoimmune disease or received systemic immunosuppression. This specimen belongs to a study of OX40 agonist ivuxolimab in advanced cancers. Study at large: Age averaged around 60 years (range roughly 23 to 80), and roughly 80% were male. Earlier anti-PD-1, anti-PD-L1 or anti-CTLA-4 therapy was permitted; 30% to 50% had received some.

General study findings and limits: In the 0.1 to 3.0 mg/kg range, CD4+ and CD8+ blood T cells had expanded clonally by week 6.

The CDR3 contains 18 residues. With V trimmed by 0 bases and J by 4 bases, 7 bases remained unmatched. CDR1 and CDR2 (germline): SGDLS, YYNGEE. The chain combines TRBV9 with TRBJ2-2, with 12 bases matching TRBD2. The source is an adult with an advanced solid tumor such as melanoma, head and neck, liver or kidney cancer. Sequenced material: CD4+ or CD8+ T cells sorted from blood, taken in a trial of the OX40 agonist ivuxolimab. The CDR3 is CASSVEPSGGAGTGELFF. CDR3 sequence (DNA): TGTGCCAGCAGCGTAGAGCCTAGCGGGGGGGCCGGCACCGGGGAGCTGTTTTTT. The whole variable domain, filled in from reference TRBV9 and TRBJ2-2, reads DSGVTQTPKHLITATGQRVTLRCSPRSGDLSVYWYQQSLDQGLQFLIQYYNGEERAKGNILERFSAQQFPDLHSELNLSSLELGDSALYFCASSVEPSGGAGTGELFFGEGSRLTVL.